This T cell receptor (beta chain) was sequenced for a study of cytomegalovirus exposure and HLA in healthy donors. PCR amplification relied on 60 Vbeta primers (plus 13 Jbeta primers). Here immunoSEQ multiplex PCR was the method, and the copy in TCRdb shows in-frame clones only, minus some. The sample holds around 140,000 clones, approximately 80% seen once. This clone was found once. This TCR was sampled from a middle-aged man in good health and CMV-seronegative. The sample consisted of PBMCs.

CDR3 in DNA: TGTGCCAGCAGCCATCCTACAGGGGGCGCCGAGCAGTACTTC. It yields the protein CASSHPTGGAEQYF. The rearrangement joins TRBV14 to TRBJ2-7; 9 positions agree with TRBD1. The CDR3 consists of 14 residues. Germline V gene lookup returns CDR1 SGHDN and CDR2 FVKESK. Trimming at V came to 3 bases and at J to 6 bases, leaving 6 bases not matched to a gene.